This T cell receptor (beta chain) was observed in a study of cytomegalovirus exposure and HLA in healthy donors. Overall study context: Counted in an early data release were 65 million to 100 million unique TCRs from HLA-typed donors. Broader study findings: TCR beta chain V- and J-gene trimming was linked, in a later analysis, to a missense variant in DCLRE1C. An ancestry cluster, one associated with Asian ancestry, reportedly showed fewer N-insertions than the approximately 670-donor mean in a later analysis.

The CDR3 has 15 residues. V was pared by 6 bases and J by 4 bases, with 17 bases between. Germline CDR1 is MNHNY and CDR2 is SVGAGI (reference sequence). PCR amplification relied on 60 Vbeta primers (plus 13 Jbeta primers). In the source study's methods: Later, an analysis found about 80 million unique TCR beta chains, and approximately 10 million of these were shared. Sequenced by immunoSEQ multiplex PCR; TCRdb stores in-frame clones only, minus some. V and J calls and clone size follow that table, whereas D and trimming were derived from the DNA. The sample shows 200,000 to 250,000 clones, approximately 88% of them seen only once. In this sample, this clone turned up a few times. Antigen: not known.

Specimen: PBMCs. The receptor's source is a boy between 2 and 10 years old in good health and CMV-seronegative. This chain uses TRBV6-6 with TRBJ2-3, with D possibly TRBD2 on 6 matching bases. The CDR3 here is CASSTTRSVADTQYF. CDR3 sequence (DNA): TGTGCCAGCAGCACGACTAGATCGGTTGCAGATACGCAGTATTTT.